Each of the 21 T cell receptor beta chains below was sequenced from the same sample in a study of blood T cell repertoires in COVID-19. Clones were read by immunoSEQ multiplex PCR, and TCRdb kept only the in-frame ones, dropping some. The table lists nearly 350,000 clones, 88% of them singletons. The sample comprised peripheral blood. The receptor source for this set is a woman between 70 and 85 years old with COVID-19, enrolled during active disease.

The V gene is TRBV7-9, the J gene TRBJ2-3; D is possibly TRBD2 (6 bases). The CDR3 sequence is 17 residues long. Trimming pared 5 bases from V and 2 bases from J, leaving 20 bases between. Germline V gene lookup returns CDR1 SEHNR and CDR2 FQNEAQ (reference sequence). CDR3 region: CASSPLLGGSDTDTQYF. CDR3 sequence (DNA): TGTGCCAGCAGCCCCTTGCTGGGGGGTAGCGACACAGATACGCAGTATTTT.

The chain recombines TRBV7-9 with TRBJ1-2; TRBD1 might be the D (5 bases). The CDR3 length is 15 residues. The V and J ends lost 4 bases and 8 bases respectively, with 20 bases between them. Germline V gene data show CDR1 as SEHNR and CDR2 as FQNEAQ (reference sequence). The DNA of the CDR3 is TGTGCCAGCAGCTCCCTAGCGGCGGGGGTATCCGGCTACACCTTC. This codes for CASSSLAAGVSGYTF.

This sequence joins TRBV5-1 and TRBJ2-7, with 9 bases fitting TRBD1. The germline gives CDR1 SGHRS, CDR2 YFSETQ. Trimming cost V 4 bases and J 7 bases; bases outside gene matches: 6. The CDR3 is made up of 13 amino acids. In DNA form, the CDR3 reads TGCGCCAGCAGCATTGGACAGGGGTGGGAGCAGTACTTC. Its protein product is CASSIGQGWEQYF.

V gene TRBV5-4 combines with J gene TRBJ1-1; 7 nucleotides align to TRBD1. CDR1 is SGHNT, CDR2 YYREEE, per germline (reference sequence). The V segment lost 0 bases and the J segment 11 bases; nucleotides outside the gene matches: 4. The CDR3 has 12 residues. CDR3 sequence (DNA): TGTGCCAGCAGCTTGGGGGGACAGCGGGCTTTCTTT. Translation: CASSLGGQRAFF. Full variable domain (rest looked up from reference TRBV5-4 and TRBJ1-1): ETGVTQSPTHLIKTRGQQVTLRCSSQSGHNTVSWYQQALGQGPQFIFQYYREEENGRGNFPPRFSGLQFPNYSSELNVNALELDDSALYLCASSLGGQRAFFGQGTRLTVV.

This clone was counted a few times. The rearrangement links TRBV2 to TRBJ2-7; D perhaps matches TRBD1 (6 bases). V dropped 6 bases and J dropped 3 bases, with 12 bases sitting between them. CDR3 length equals 13 residues. The germline V gene encodes CDR1 SNHLY and CDR2 FYNNEI. CDR3 residues: CASRDSYIYEQYF. The CDR3 coding sequence is TGTGCCAGCAGGGACAGCTACATCTACGAGCAGTACTTC.

This clone has a handful of counts. The V call is TRBV28, the J call TRBJ1-2; D possibly corresponds to TRBD1 (6 bases). V gave up 7 bases and J gave up 8 bases, with 17 bases separating them. The CDR3 sequence is 13 residues long. Germline V gene lookup returns CDR1 MDHEN and CDR2 SYDVKM. The CDR3 coding sequence is TGTGCCAGCACCCACGACAGGCCGGGAGGCTACACCTTC. This encodes CASTHDRPGGYTF.

V gene TRBV6-6 combines with J gene TRBJ2-7; D is perhaps TRBD2 (5 bases). The CDR3 length is 13 residues. The V gene's germline CDR1 is MNHNY and CDR2 SVGAGI (reference sequence). The V end was cut by 7 bases, the J end by 0 bases, with 10 bases between. The CDR3 DNA is TGTGCCAGCAAAACAGCGGTCTCCTACGAGCAGTACTTC. Translating it yields CASKTAVSYEQYF.

This clone was observed a handful of times. DNA of the CDR3: TGTGCCAGCAGCCCCGGTGGAAACACCATATATTTT. Protein: CASSPGGNTIYF. The chain is built from TRBV2 and TRBJ1-3; unclear D gene. The CDR3 covers 12 residues. Germline-derived CDR1 and CDR2 are SNHLY and FYNNEI. The ends were cut back, 6 bases at V and 3 bases at J, with 6 bases in the middle.

The rearrangement links TRBV15 to TRBJ2-1, with 8 positions matching TRBD2. Per germline, CDR1 LNHNV and CDR2 YYDKDF (reference sequence). The CDR3 has 14 residues. Trimming cost V 4 bases and J 8 bases; bases outside gene matches: 7. CDR3 sequence: CATSKSGGNDEQFF. For the CDR3, the DNA is TGTGCCACCAGCAAAAGCGGGGGTAACGATGAGCAGTTCTTC.

V is TRBV14 and J is TRBJ1-1; the match to TRBD1 covers 9 bases. Losses at the gene ends were 2 bases for V and 4 bases for J; bases not matched to a gene: 11. The CDR3 extends over 17 amino acids. CDR1 is SGHDN and CDR2 is FVKESK in the germline V gene. CDR3 region: CASSQRQGVWNSTEAFF. The CDR3 nucleotides are TGTGCCAGCAGCCAAAGACAGGGGGTTTGGAATTCCACTGAAGCTTTCTTT. The full variable domain, completed using reference TRBV14 and TRBJ1-1, is EAGVTQFPSHSVIEKGQTVTLRCDPISGHDNLYWYRRVMGKEIKFLLHFVKESKQDESGMPNNRFLAERTGGTYSTLKVQPAELEDSGVYFCASSQRQGVWNSTEAFFGQGTRLTVV.

The chain has TRBV6-2 or TRBV6-3 and TRBJ2-2, with TRBD2 as a possible D gene (5 bases). Trimming removed 2 bases at V and 6 bases at J, with 7 bases between. The germline gives CDR1 MNHEY, CDR2 SVGEGT. The CDR3 spans 13 residues. CDR3 sequence: CASSYQRAGELFF. The CDR3 DNA is TGTGCCAGCAGTTACCAGAGGGCCGGGGAGCTGTTTTTT.

The V and J genes are TRBV13 and TRBJ2-2; TRBD2 is a possible D gene (6 bases). The CDR3 runs 14 residues. Trimming removed 4 bases from V and 8 bases from J, with 14 bases in between. CDR1 PRHDT and CDR2 FYEKMQ come from the germline V gene (reference sequence). Here the CDR3 DNA reads TGTGCCAGCAGCTGGAGGGCTAGTAGAGGGGAGCTGTTTTTT. Encoded protein: CASSWRASRGELFF. Using reference TRBV13 and TRBJ2-2 for the parts outside the CDR3, the full variable domain is AAGVIQSPRHLIKEKRETATLKCYPIPRHDTVYWYQQGPGQDPQFLISFYEKMQSDKGSIPDRFSAQQFSDYHSELNMSSLELGDSALYFCASSWRASRGELFFGEGSRLTVL.

V and J are TRBV5-1 and TRBJ1-1; 8 positions match TRBD1. CDR1 SGHRS and CDR2 YFSETQ come from the germline V gene. Losses at the gene ends were 2 bases for V and 2 bases for J; bases not matched to a gene: 11. The CDR3 contains 17 residues. The chain's CDR3 is CASSFSVSGGINTEAFF. In DNA form, the CDR3 reads TGCGCCAGCAGCTTTTCCGTCTCAGGGGGCATTAACACTGAAGCTTTCTTT.

CDR3 nucleotides: TGTGCCAGCTTTGTTACGGGGAACACTGAAGCTTTCTTT. Translating it yields CASFVTGNTEAFF. The chain carries TRBV12-3 or TRBV12-4 and TRBJ1-1, with D uncertain. The V end was cut by 8 bases, the J end by 1 base, with 11 bases between. The CDR3 length is 13 residues.

The rearrangement joins TRBV3-1 (or the pseudogene TRBV3-2) to TRBJ1-5; D not resolved. The CDR3 is 14 amino acids. Looked up from germline, CDR1 is LGHDT and CDR2 is YNNKEL (reference sequence). Deletions cut 1 base from V and 4 bases from J, with 8 bases between. This CDR3 reads CASSQAFGNQPQHF. DNA of the CDR3: TGTGCCAGCAGCCAAGCCTTCGGGAATCAGCCCCAGCATTTT.

V usage is TRBV19 and J usage is TRBJ1-2, with D possibly TRBD1 on 5 matching bases. With 2 bases removed from V and 8 bases from J, the gap between germline ends came to 6 bases. The CDR3 is made up of 11 amino acids. Germline V gene lookup returns CDR1 LNHDA and CDR2 SQIVND (reference sequence). CDR3 nucleotide sequence: TGTGCCAGTAGTATAAACAGGGGCTACACCTTC. Protein sequence: CASSINRGYTF.

The chain uses TRBV5-1 and TRBJ2-7; 7 bases map to TRBD2. Germline V gene data show CDR1 as SGHRS and CDR2 as YFSETQ. This CDR3 spans 15 amino acids. V lost 0 bases and J lost 2; bases outside the gene matches: 5. CDR3 DNA: TGCGCCAGCAGCTTGGGGGGCCGGGGGGCCTACGAGCAGTACTTC. It is translated as CASSLGGRGAYEQYF.

V gene TRBV2 combines with J gene TRBJ1-1; TRBD1 matches at 7 bases. The junction had 9 bases not matched to a gene; V was cut back by 3 bases and J by 2 bases. Germline V gene sequence: CDR1 SNHLY, CDR2 FYNNEI. CDR3 length: 16 residues. CDR3 sequence reads: CASSDTDRLGNTEAFF. The CDR3 DNA reads TGTGCCAGCAGTGACACGGACAGGCTCGGAAACACTGAAGCTTTCTTT.

Note on this clone: An end of the junction does not agree with germline; a read error may underlie this. V is TRBV2 and J is TRBJ2-4; no reliable D call. Germline values: CDR1 SNHLY, CDR2 FYNNEI. The CDR3 length is 11 residues. CDR3 nucleotides: TGTGCCAGCAGTGAAGCACACCGGAGCGCCTTC. Translated: CASSEAHRSAF.

The V gene is TRBV12-5, the J gene TRBJ2-5, with TRBD1 matching over 10 bases. The length of the CDR3 is 16 residues. The trim removed 6 bases at V and 2 bases at J, leaving 9 bases unmatched. Germline V gives CDR1 LGHNT, CDR2 FRNRAP. The CDR3 DNA reads as TGTGCTAGTGGCGACCTGACAGGGGGCTGGCAAGAGACCCAGTACTTC. It yields the protein CASGDLTGGWQETQYF.

This clone has only one observation. The chain uses TRBV2 and TRBJ1-3; 7 nucleotides line up with TRBD1. The CDR3 is made up of 15 amino acids. V shed 7 bases and J 0 bases; nucleotides not matched to a gene: 6. The germline V gene has CDR1 SNHLY and CDR2 FYNNEI. CDR3: CASNGQADSGNTIYF. Here the CDR3 DNA reads TGTGCCAGCAACGGACAGGCAGACTCTGGAAACACCATATATTTT.